This is a list of T cell receptor beta chains from one sample in a study of blood T cells in healthy people across ages. One entry per CDR3 protein, called by TCRdb with MiXCR from the 5' RACE reads. The table shows 850,000 to 950,000 distinct CDR3 sequences, with 25% to 30% occurring only once. The specimen sequenced was blood. These TCRs come from a woman older than 75 in good health. Each CDR3 is given with its conserved first and last residue. Each record gives: V gene, J gene, CDR3 protein.

>TRBV6-6|TRBJ2-6
CASSSTGTGGEGANVLTF
>TRBV7-2|TRBJ2-3
CASSHPGLAGGHRTDTQYF
>TRBV15|TRBJ2-3
CATTRGSTDTQYF
>TRBV20-1|TRBJ2-1
CSAVGLAGGVVGGFF
>TRBV5-1|TRBJ2-5
CASRGTDQETQYF
>TRBV5-1|TRBJ2-7
CASSLGQGDISEQYF
>TRBV11-2|TRBJ2-3
CASSLVGGGRTDTQYF
>TRBV18|TRBJ2-1
CASSLGVGVGEQFF
>TRBV4-2|TRBJ2-1
CASTSQAGEGNEQFF
>TRBV6-6|TRBJ2-1
CASSYSSPPNNEQFF
>TRBV5-1|TRBJ1-6
CASKVDYNSPLHF
>TRBV20-1|TRBJ2-1
CSARDLGGRVAHNEQFF
>TRBV20-1|TRBJ2-1
CSARDRANSYNEQFF
>TRBV20-1|TRBJ2-3
CSARSSGTTDTQYF
>TRBV12-3/TRBV12-4|TRBJ2-7
CASSPLGRGNIRYF
>TRBV7-2|TRBJ2-1
CASSHQGINEQFF
>TRBV20-1|TRBJ1-2
CSAWDRNYGYTF
>TRBV7-6|TRBJ1-1
CASMQGARTEAFF
>TRBV27|TRBJ2-1
CASSMRTGTNNEQFF
>TRBV29-1|TRBJ2-2
CSVEDRGRTGELFF
>TRBV5-1|TRBJ1-4
CASSLVPTGRNEKLFF